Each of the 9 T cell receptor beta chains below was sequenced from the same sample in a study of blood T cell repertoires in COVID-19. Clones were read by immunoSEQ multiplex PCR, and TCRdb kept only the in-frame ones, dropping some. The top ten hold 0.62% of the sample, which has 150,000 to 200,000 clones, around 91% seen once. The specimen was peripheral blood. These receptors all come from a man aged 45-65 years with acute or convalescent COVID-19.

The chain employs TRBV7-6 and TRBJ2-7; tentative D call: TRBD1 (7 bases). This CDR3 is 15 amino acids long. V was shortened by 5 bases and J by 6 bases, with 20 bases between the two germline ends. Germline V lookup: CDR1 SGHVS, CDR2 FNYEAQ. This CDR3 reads CASSPRQGQRVEQYF. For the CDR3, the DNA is TGTGCCAGCAGCCCTAGACAGGGCCAGCGGGTCGAGCAGTACTTC.

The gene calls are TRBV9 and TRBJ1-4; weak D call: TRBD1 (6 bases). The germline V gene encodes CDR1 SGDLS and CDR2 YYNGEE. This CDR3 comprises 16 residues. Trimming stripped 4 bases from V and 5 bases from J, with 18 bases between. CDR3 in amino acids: CASSPRGGHGNEKLFF. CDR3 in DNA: TGTGCCAGCAGCCCCCGGGGGGGACACGGAAATGAAAAACTGTTTTTT.

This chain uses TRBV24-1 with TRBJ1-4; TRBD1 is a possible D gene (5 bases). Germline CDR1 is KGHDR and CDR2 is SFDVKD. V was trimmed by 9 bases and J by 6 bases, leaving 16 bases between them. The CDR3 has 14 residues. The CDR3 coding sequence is TGTGCCACCCAAGGGACCCCGGGGGATGAAAAACTGTTTTTT. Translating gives CATQGTPGDEKLFF.

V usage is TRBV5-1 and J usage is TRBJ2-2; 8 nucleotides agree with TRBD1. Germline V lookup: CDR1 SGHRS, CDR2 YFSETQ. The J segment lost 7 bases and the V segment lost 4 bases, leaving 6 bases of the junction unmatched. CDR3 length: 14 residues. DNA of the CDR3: TGCGCCAGCAGCCAGGACAGGGCTGACGGGGAGCTGTTTTTT. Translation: CASSQDRADGELFF.

CDR3 sequence: CASSQSSGTYEQYF. The CDR3 DNA reads TGTGCCAGCAGCCAGAGTAGCGGGACGTATGAGCAGTACTTC. J is TRBJ2-7 and V is TRBV3-1 (or the pseudogene TRBV3-2); 8 bases are a match to TRBD2. The CDR3 is 14 amino acids. V shed 3 bases and J 7 bases; nucleotides not matched to a gene: 8. The germline gives CDR1 LGHDT, CDR2 YNNKEL (reference sequence).

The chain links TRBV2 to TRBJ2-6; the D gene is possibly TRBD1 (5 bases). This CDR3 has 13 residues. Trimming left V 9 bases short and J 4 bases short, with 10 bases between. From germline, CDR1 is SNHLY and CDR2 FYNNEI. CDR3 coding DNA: TGTGCCAGTAGACAGCTCGGGGCCAACGTCCTGACTTTC. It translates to CASRQLGANVLTF.

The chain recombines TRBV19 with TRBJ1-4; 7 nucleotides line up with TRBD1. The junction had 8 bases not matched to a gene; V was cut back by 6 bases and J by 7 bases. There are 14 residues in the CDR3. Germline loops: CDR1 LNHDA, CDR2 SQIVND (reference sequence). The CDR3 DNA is TGTGCCAGTAGCATACAGGGGTTCGGTGAAAAACTGTTTTTT. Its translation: CASSIQGFGEKLFF. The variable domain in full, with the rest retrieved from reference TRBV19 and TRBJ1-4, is DGGITQSPKYLFRKEGQNVTLSCEQNLNHDAMYWYRQDPGQGLRLIYYSQIVNDFQKGDIAEGYSVSREKKESFPLTVTSAQKNPTAFYLCASSIQGFGEKLFFGSGTQLSVL.

The CDR3 region is CASSMNRGSGANVLTF. CDR3 bases: TGTGCCAGTAGTATGAATCGGGGTTCTGGGGCCAACGTCCTGACTTTC. The J gene is TRBJ2-6, the V gene TRBV19; D possibly corresponds to TRBD2 (5 bases). V was pared by 3 bases and J by 1 base, with 10 bases between. From germline, CDR1 is LNHDA and CDR2 SQIVND (reference sequence). CDR3 length: 16 residues.

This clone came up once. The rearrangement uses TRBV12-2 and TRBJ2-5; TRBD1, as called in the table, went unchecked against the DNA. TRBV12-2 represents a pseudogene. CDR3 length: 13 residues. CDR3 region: CASRFQGDGTQYF. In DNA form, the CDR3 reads TGTGCAAGTCGCTTTCAGGGGGATGGGACCCAGTACTTC.